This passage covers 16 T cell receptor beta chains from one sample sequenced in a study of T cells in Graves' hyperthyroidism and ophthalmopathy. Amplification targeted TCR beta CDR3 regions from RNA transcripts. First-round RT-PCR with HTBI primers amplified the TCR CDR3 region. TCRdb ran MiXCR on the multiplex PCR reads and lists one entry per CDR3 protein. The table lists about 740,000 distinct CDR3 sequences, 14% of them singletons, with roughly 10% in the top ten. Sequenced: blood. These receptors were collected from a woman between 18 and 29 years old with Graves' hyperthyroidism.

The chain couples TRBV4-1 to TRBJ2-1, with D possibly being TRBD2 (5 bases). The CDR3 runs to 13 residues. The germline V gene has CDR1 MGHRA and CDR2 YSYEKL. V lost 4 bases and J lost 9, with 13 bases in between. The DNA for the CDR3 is TGCGCCAGCAGCCCTTTATTTCGGGGTGAGCAGTTCTTC. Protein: CASSPLFRGEQFF.

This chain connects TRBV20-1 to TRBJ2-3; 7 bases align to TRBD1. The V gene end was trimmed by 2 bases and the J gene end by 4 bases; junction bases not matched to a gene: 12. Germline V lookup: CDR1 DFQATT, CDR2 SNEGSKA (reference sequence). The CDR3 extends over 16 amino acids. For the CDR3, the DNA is TGCAGTGCTAGAAACGACAGGGAGAGATATTCAGATACGCAGTATTTT. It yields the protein CSARNDRERYSDTQYF.

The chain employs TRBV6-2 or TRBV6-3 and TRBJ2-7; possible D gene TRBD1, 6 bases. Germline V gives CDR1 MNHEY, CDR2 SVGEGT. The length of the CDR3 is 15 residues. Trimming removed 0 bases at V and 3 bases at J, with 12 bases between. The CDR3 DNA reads TGTGCCAGCAGTTACTCGACGCCAGGGGTCTACGAGCAGTACTTC. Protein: CASSYSTPGVYEQYF.

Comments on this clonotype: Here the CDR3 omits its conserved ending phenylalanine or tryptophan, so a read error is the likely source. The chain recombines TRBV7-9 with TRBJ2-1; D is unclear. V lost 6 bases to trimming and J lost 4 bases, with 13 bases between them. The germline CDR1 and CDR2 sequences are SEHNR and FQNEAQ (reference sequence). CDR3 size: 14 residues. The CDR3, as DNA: TGTGCCAGCAGTTTACCCGGTCTTTACAATGAGCAGTTCCTC. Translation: CASSLPGLYNEQFL.

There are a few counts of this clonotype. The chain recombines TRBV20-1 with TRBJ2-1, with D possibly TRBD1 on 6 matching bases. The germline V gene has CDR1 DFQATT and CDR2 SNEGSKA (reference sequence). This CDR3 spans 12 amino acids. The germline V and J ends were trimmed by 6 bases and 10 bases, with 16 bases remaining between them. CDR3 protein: CSAPLWGQEQFF. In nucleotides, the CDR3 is TGCAGTGCCCCGCTCTGGGGGCAAGAGCAGTTCTTC.

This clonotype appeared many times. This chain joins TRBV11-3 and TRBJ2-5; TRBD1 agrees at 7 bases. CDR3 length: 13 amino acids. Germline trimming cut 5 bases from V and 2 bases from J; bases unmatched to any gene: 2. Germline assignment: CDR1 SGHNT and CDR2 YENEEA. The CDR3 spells CASSRDRQETQYF. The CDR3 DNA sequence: TGTGCCAGCAGCCGGGACAGACAAGAGACCCAGTACTTC.

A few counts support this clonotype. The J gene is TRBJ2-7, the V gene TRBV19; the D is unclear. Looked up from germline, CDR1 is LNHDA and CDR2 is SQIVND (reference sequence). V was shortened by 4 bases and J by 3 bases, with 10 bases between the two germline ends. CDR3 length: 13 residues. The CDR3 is CASSRSQSYEQYF. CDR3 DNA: TGTGCCAGTAGTAGATCGCAGAGCTACGAGCAGTACTTC.

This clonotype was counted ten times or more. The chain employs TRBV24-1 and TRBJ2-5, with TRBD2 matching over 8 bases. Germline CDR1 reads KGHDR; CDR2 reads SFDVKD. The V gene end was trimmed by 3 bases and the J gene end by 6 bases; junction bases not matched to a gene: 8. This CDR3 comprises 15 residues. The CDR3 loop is CATSDRSGRGKTQYF. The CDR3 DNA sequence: TGTGCCACCAGTGATCGCAGCGGGAGAGGAAAGACCCAGTACTTC.

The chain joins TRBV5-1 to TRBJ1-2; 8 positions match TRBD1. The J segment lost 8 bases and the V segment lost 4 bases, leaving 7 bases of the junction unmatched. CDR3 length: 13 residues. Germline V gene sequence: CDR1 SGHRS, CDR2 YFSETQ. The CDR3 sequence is CASSPRDRRGYTF. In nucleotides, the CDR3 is TGCGCCAGCAGCCCCCGGGACAGGCGGGGCTACACCTTC.

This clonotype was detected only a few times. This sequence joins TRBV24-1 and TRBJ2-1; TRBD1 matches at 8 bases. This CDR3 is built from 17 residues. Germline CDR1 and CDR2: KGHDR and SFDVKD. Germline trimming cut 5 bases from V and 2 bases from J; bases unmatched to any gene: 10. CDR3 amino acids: CATSGLEDRDPYNEQFF. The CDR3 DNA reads TGTGCCACCAGTGGCCTAGAGGACAGGGACCCCTACAATGAGCAGTTCTTC.

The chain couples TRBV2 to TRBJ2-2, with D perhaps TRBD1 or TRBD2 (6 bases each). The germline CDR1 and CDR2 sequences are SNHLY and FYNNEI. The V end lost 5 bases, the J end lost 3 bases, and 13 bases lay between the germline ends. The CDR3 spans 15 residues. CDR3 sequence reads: CASSPGAPYTGELFF. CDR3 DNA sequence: TGTGCCAGCAGTCCGGGGGCGCCGTACACCGGGGAGCTGTTTTTT.

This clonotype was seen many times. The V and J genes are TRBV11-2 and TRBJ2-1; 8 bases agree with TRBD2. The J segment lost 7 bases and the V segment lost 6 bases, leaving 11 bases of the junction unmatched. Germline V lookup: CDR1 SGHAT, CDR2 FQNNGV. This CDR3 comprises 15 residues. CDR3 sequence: CASRAAGTSKNEQFF. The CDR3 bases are TGTGCCAGCAGGGCCGCCGGGACTAGTAAAAATGAGCAGTTCTTC.

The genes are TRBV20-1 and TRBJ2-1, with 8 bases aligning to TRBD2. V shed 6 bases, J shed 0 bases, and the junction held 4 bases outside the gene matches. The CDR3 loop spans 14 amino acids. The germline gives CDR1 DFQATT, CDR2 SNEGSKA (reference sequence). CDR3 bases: TGCAGTGCCCAGCGGGGGAGCTCCTACAATGAGCAGTTCTTC. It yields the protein CSAQRGSSYNEQFF.

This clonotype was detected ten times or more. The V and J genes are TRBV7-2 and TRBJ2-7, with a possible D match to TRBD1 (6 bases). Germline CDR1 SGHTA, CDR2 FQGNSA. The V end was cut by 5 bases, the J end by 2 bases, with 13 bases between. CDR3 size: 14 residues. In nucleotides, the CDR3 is TGTGCCAGCAGCCTCTCGACAGGTCCCTACGAGCAGTACTTC. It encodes CASSLSTGPYEQYF. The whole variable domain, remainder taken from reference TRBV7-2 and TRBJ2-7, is GAGVSQSPSNKVTEKGKDVELRCDPISGHTALYWYRQSLGQGLEFLIYFQGNSAPDKSGLPSDRFSAERTGGSVSTLTIQRTQQEDSAVYLCASSLSTGPYEQYFGPGTRLTVT.

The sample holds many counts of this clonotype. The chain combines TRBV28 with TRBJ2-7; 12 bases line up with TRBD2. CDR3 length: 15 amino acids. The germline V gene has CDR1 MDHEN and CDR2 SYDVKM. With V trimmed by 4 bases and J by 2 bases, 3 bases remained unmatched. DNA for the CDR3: TGTGCCAGCAGTTACGGACTAGCGGGGACCTACGAGCAGTACTTC. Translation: CASSYGLAGTYEQYF.

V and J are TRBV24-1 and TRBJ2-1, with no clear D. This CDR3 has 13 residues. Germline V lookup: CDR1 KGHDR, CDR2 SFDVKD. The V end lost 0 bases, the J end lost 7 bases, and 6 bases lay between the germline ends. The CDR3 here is CATSDLGVNEQFF. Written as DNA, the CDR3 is TGTGCCACCAGTGATTTGGGAGTTAATGAGCAGTTCTTC.